This T cell receptor (beta chain) was observed in a study of cytomegalovirus exposure and HLA in healthy donors. Across the study: Most genotyped donors, 65% to 90% of about 360, had Caucasian-associated genetic ancestry.

The donors (healthy individuals) were bone marrow donors. PCR used 60 Vbeta primers and 13 Jbeta primers. Method: immunoSEQ multiplex PCR; TCRdb's copy keeps in-frame clones and lacks some. The sample data list fewer than 130,000 clones. Study-level findings and limits: In a later analysis, at a false discovery rate of 0.05, under 20,000 TCR beta sequences were associated with HLA alleles. Later analysis identified a missense DCLRE1C variant that was linked to TCR beta V- and J-gene trimming.

Comments on this clone: What it binds is unknown.

The TCR sequence derives from a man aged 45 to 65 in good health and CMV-seronegative. Material for sequencing was PBMCs.

Here the CDR3 DNA reads TGTGCCAGCAGCTCCGGGGGGCGAGAGGAAAAACTGTTTTTT. Protein product: CASSSGGREEKLFF. The rearrangement links TRBV13 to TRBJ1-4, with D tentatively TRBD1 (6 bases). The germline CDR1 and CDR2 sequences are PRHDT and FYEKMQ (reference sequence). This CDR3 has 14 amino acids. Trimming cost V 4 bases and J 8 bases, with 14 bases left between them.